This TCR beta chain was captured by sequencing in a study of blood T cell repertoires in COVID-19. Turning to the study itself: Samples came from the United States, Italy and Spain, spanning acute and convalescent COVID-19. T cells, B-cell-depleted T cells, or PBMCs supplied cDNA or gDNA.

A word on this clone: One junction end disagrees with the germline gene, perhaps due to a read error.

Original data processing: The authors estimated nucleated cell counts from reference gene primer amplification. Clones were read by immunoSEQ multiplex PCR, and TCRdb kept only the in-frame ones, dropping some. V, J and clone size derive from that table, while D and trimming were established from the DNA sequence. In the table there are a few hundred thousand clones, under 90% of which are singletons. The source material was peripheral blood. The TCR originated in a woman aged 18-30 years with acute or convalescent COVID-19.

CDR3 loop: CASSSVGGAKEKLFF. The CDR3 nucleotides read TGTGCCAGCAGCTCCGTCGGGGGGGCTAAGGAAAAACTGTTTTTT. The genes are TRBV7-9 and TRBJ1-4; possibly TRBD1 for D (6 bases). CDR1 and CDR2 (germline): SEHNR, FQNEAQ (reference sequence). This CDR3 region has 15 residues.